This passage covers 12 T cell receptor beta chains from one sample sequenced in a study of blood T cell repertoires in COVID-19. Profiling relied on immunoSEQ multiplex PCR, and the TCRdb table lists in-frame clones only, not all of them. The data contain fewer than 500,000 clones, 86% of them singletons. The material sequenced was peripheral blood. The receptors were sampled from a woman aged 25-40 years with active or convalescent COVID-19.

V and J are TRBV6-5 and TRBJ1-1; D gene ambiguous. From germline, CDR1 is MNHEY and CDR2 SVGAGI. CDR3 size: 13 residues. The germline V and J ends were trimmed by 2 bases and 5 bases, with 9 bases remaining between them. The CDR3 coding sequence is TGTGCCAGCAGTTACCTAGGTAGGACTGAAGCTTTCTTT. Its protein is CASSYLGRTEAFF.

V usage is TRBV7-9 and J usage is TRBJ2-3; 11 nucleotides agree with TRBD2. The germline CDR1 and CDR2 sequences are SEHNR and FQNEAQ (reference sequence). V was clipped by 5 bases and J by 6 bases; unmatched bases: 4. This CDR3 comprises 14 residues. The CDR3 sequence: CASSLSGRGDTQYF. Written as DNA, the CDR3 is TGTGCCAGCAGCCTTAGCGGGAGGGGGGATACGCAGTATTTT.

The rearrangement uses TRBV30 and TRBJ2-6, with no clear D. V gave up 2 bases and J gave up 0 bases, with 5 bases separating them. Germline V gene lookup returns CDR1 GTSNPN and CDR2 SVGIG (reference sequence). The CDR3 sequence is 14 residues long. CDR3 coding DNA: TGTGCCTGGAGTAGAGACTCTGGGGCCAACGTCCTGACTTTC. Translation: CAWSRDSGANVLTF.

The rearrangement links TRBV2 to TRBJ1-2; D is unresolved. The V end was cut by 0 bases, the J end by 2 bases, with 7 bases between. Per the germline V gene, CDR1 is SNHLY and CDR2 is FYNNEI. The CDR3 is 14 residues long. CDR3 bases: TGTGCCAGCAGTGAAGCGACACTCAACTATGGCTACACCTTC. Translation: CASSEATLNYGYTF. The full variable domain, with the rest looked up from reference TRBV2 and TRBJ1-2, is EPEVTQTPSHQVTQMGQEVILRCVPISNHLYFYWYRQILGQKVEFLVSFYNNEISEKSEIFDDQFSVERPDGSNFTLKIRSTKLEDSAMYFCASSEATLNYGYTFGSGTRLTVV.

The V gene is TRBV10-2, the J gene TRBJ2-1, with 7 bases matching TRBD2. The length of the CDR3 is 14 residues. Unmatched junction bases numbered 8, after V lost 8 bases and J lost 4 bases. Germline V gives CDR1 WSHSY, CDR2 SAAADI. The CDR3 region has the DNA TGCGCCAGCCGGGTGGCTAGCGGTTACAATGAGCAGTTCTTC. Residues: CASRVASGYNEQFF.

CDR3: CASSTHVDYTGELFF. As DNA, the CDR3 is TGTGCCAGTAGTACCCACGTAGATTACACCGGGGAGCTGTTTTTT. The rearrangement links TRBV19 to TRBJ2-2, with D unclear. V was clipped by 4 bases and J by 3 bases, with 12 bases between them. Germline V gene lookup returns CDR1 LNHDA and CDR2 SQIVND (reference sequence). The CDR3 length is 15 residues.

In nucleotides, the CDR3 is TGTGCCACCAGTGATCGGGGAAACAATGAGCAGTTCTTC. It translates to CATSDRGNNEQFF. The chain couples TRBV24-1 to TRBJ2-1; D is perhaps TRBD2 (5 bases). With 3 bases removed from V and 5 bases from J, the gap between germline ends came to 7 bases. The CDR3 totals 13 residues. Germline V CDR1 and CDR2: KGHDR, SFDVKD.

The chain has TRBV11-1 and TRBJ2-1; 8 bases align to TRBD2. This CDR3 contains 16 residues. Germline-derived CDR1 and CDR2 are SGHAT and FQDESV (reference sequence). The V and J ends lost 2 bases and 9 bases, in that order; junction bases with no gene match: 12. The CDR3 is CASSLRPAGVVSEQFF. The CDR3 coding sequence is TGTGCCAGCAGCTTAAGGCCAGCGGGGGTTGTTAGTGAGCAGTTCTTC.

The J gene is TRBJ2-5, the V gene TRBV5-1, with unresolved D. This CDR3 has 13 amino acids. Trimming left V 4 bases short and J 5 bases short, with 12 bases between. The germline V gene has CDR1 SGHRS and CDR2 YFSETQ. CDR3 sequence reads: CASSPIPEETQYF. The CDR3 bases are TGCGCCAGCAGCCCCATCCCGGAGGAGACCCAGTACTTC.

The rearrangement links TRBV6-4 to TRBJ2-3, with a weak D call TRBD1 (5 bases). CDR1 is MRHNA and CDR2 is SNTAGT in the germline V gene. Trimming removed 5 bases at V and 1 base at J, with 13 bases between. This CDR3 is built from 15 residues. The CDR3 DNA is TGTGCCAGCAGTCTTAGGCAGGGTGGCACAGATACGCAGTATTTT. Its protein is CASSLRQGGTDTQYF.

The rearrangement joins TRBV24-1 to TRBJ1-5, with TRBD1 as a possible D gene (6 bases). Germline lookup yields CDR1 KGHDR and CDR2 SFDVKD. This CDR3 comprises 18 residues. V shed 4 bases and J shed 4 bases, with 22 bases lying between them. The CDR3 sequence is CATSDPDRSGNSNQPQHF. The CDR3, as DNA: TGTGCCACCAGTGACCCCGACAGGAGCGGGAACTCTAATCAGCCCCAGCATTTT.

This clone came up a few times. The chain recombines TRBV5-8 with TRBJ1-3, with 7 bases matching TRBD1. CDR1 is SGHTS, CDR2 YDEGEE, per germline. The CDR3 extends over 17 amino acids. Trimming took 4 bases from V and 0 from J; bases not matched to a gene: 10. The CDR3 sequence is CASSPRQGLSSGNTIYF. The CDR3 DNA follows: TGTGCCAGCAGCCCGAGACAGGGCCTAAGCTCTGGAAACACCATATATTTT.